The 27 T cell receptor beta chains listed next were all sequenced from one sample in a study of T cells after yellow fever vaccination. TCRdb analysed the 5' RACE reads with MiXCR anew, one entry per CDR3 protein. The sample contains 300,000 to 350,000 distinct CDR3 sequences, approximately 4.3% of which appear only once. Sequenced material: PBMCs, taken 15 days after the yellow fever booster vaccination. The receptors originated from a young man who received the YFV17D yellow fever vaccine.

This clonotype was observed at least ten times. The chain links TRBV7-9 to TRBJ1-1; unclear D gene. Germline values: CDR1 SEHNR, CDR2 FQNEAQ (reference sequence). The CDR3 has 12 amino acids. V shed 2 bases and J shed 4 bases, with 5 bases lying between them. The CDR3 spells CASSLMGTEAFF. The CDR3 DNA reads TGTGCCAGCAGCTTAATGGGCACTGAAGCTTTCTTT.

This clonotype was recorded many times. The V call is TRBV20-1, the J call TRBJ2-7; TRBD1 matches at 7 bases. CDR3 size: 13 residues. The germline V gene has CDR1 DFQATT and CDR2 SNEGSKA (reference sequence). J gave up 2 bases and V 3 bases, and 4 bases lay outside the gene matches. The CDR3 sequence is CSARDRFTYEQYF. CDR3 nucleotides: TGCAGTGCTAGGGACAGGTTTACCTACGAGCAGTACTTC.

The rearrangement joins TRBV5-4 to TRBJ1-4; D might be TRBD1 (5 bases). This CDR3 region has 15 residues. The V gene lost 4 bases and the J gene lost 5 bases, with 15 bases spanning the gap. Germline values: CDR1 SGHNT, CDR2 YYREEE (reference sequence). The CDR3 DNA is TGTGCCAGCAGCCCCGGGGGGTCGAGAAATGAAAAACTGTTTTTT. This sequence encodes CASSPGGSRNEKLFF. Based on the CDR3 plus reference TRBV5-4 and TRBJ1-4, the full variable domain is ETGVTQSPTHLIKTRGQQVTLRCSSQSGHNTVSWYQQALGQGPQFIFQYYREEENGRGNFPPRFSGLQFPNYSSELNVNALELDDSALYLCASSPGGSRNEKLFFGSGTQLSVL.

This clonotype was seen ten or more times. The chain has TRBV5-1 and TRBJ1-6; tentative D call: TRBD1 (5 bases). CDR1 and CDR2 from the germline V gene are SGHRS and YFSETQ. This CDR3 comprises 14 residues. The V end was cut by 4 bases, the J end by 7 bases, with 12 bases between. CDR3 bases: TGCGCCAGCAGCGGGGGTGACACCAATTCACCCCTCCACTTT. It translates to CASSGGDTNSPLHF. Full variable domain (remainder filled in from reference TRBV5-1 and TRBJ1-6): KAGVTQTPRYLIKTRGQQVTLSCSPISGHRSVSWYQQTPGQGLQFLFEYFSETQRNKGNFPGRFSGRQFSNSRSEMNVSTLELGDSALYLCASSGGDTNSPLHFGNGTRLTVT.

The chain uses TRBV7-9 and TRBJ2-5; D may match TRBD1 or TRBD2 (5 bases each). The ends were cut back, 5 bases at V and 5 bases at J, with 12 bases in the middle. The CDR3 sequence is 13 residues long. CDR1 and CDR2 (germline): SEHNR, FQNEAQ (reference sequence). CDR3 in DNA: TGTGCCAGCAGCCCTAGGGACGCGGAGACCCAGTACTTC. As protein: CASSPRDAETQYF. Full variable domain (missing parts from reference TRBV7-9 and TRBJ2-5): DTGVSQNPRHKITKRGQNVTFRCDPISEHNRLYWYRQTLGQGPEFLTYFQNEAQLEKSRLLSDRFSAERPKGSFSTLEIQRTEQGDSAMYLCASSPRDAETQYFGPGTRLLVL.

This clonotype was observed many times. The junction differs from germline at one of its ends, possibly a read error. The chain links TRBV6-5 to TRBJ1-1, with TRBD1 matching 7 bases. The CDR3 sequence is 15 residues long. The V gene's germline CDR1 is MNHEY and CDR2 SVGAGI. This chain's CDR3 is CARSYLGQTYTEAFF. The DNA of the CDR3 is TGTGCCAGAAGTTACCTGGGACAGACCTACACTGAAGCTTTCTTT.

For the CDR3, the DNA is TGTGCCAGCCGGACAGGGGGATCGGTAGGGGGACGAGCGCAGTACTTC. Its translation is CASRTGGSVGGRAQYF. J is TRBJ2-7 and V is TRBV10-3, with 10 bases aligning to TRBD1. The CDR3 extends over 16 amino acids. The J segment lost 9 bases and the V segment lost 10 bases, leaving 21 bases of the junction unmatched. Germline CDR1 reads ENHRY; CDR2 reads SYGVKD.

This clonotype has more than one count but fewer than ten. This chain joins TRBV4-1 and TRBJ1-2, with unresolved D. CDR1 and CDR2 from the germline V gene are MGHRA and YSYEKL. The V end lost 5 bases, the J end lost 4 bases, and 29 bases lay between the germline ends. This CDR3 spans 19 amino acids. DNA of the CDR3: TGCGCCAGCAGCTCACAGCCCCGATCACGACGAACTGACGGCTATGGCTACACCTTC. Encoded protein: CASSSQPRSRRTDGYGYTF.

The chain couples TRBV2 to TRBJ1-3; D is unresolved. Germline CDR1 and CDR2: SNHLY and FYNNEI. Trimming pared 3 bases from V and 0 bases from J, leaving 9 bases between. The CDR3 is 15 residues long. CDR3 nucleotides: TGTGCCAGCAGTGACGGGATTCTCTCTGGAAACACCATATATTTT. Its protein is CASSDGILSGNTIYF.

The table lists this clonotype with a few counts. CDR3 sequence (DNA): TGTGCCAGCAGCCCCCTGACTAGCGGTATCAATGAGCAGTTCTTC. The encoded protein is CASSPLTSGINEQFF. The chain combines TRBV4-2 with TRBJ2-1; 9 bases match TRBD2. CDR3 length: 15 residues. The trim removed 4 bases at V and 6 bases at J, leaving 7 bases unmatched. Germline assignment: CDR1 LGHNA and CDR2 YNFKEQ.

V and J are TRBV9 and TRBJ2-1, with D possibly being TRBD2 (6 bases). The CDR3 spans 16 residues. V dropped 0 bases and J dropped 1 base, with 11 bases sitting between them. Germline V gene data show CDR1 as SGDLS and CDR2 as YYNGEE. The DNA of the CDR3 is TGTGCCAGCAGCGTAGTAGCGGCCCTATCCTACAATGAGCAGTTCTTC. Translating gives CASSVVAALSYNEQFF.

This clonotype occurred many times. V gene TRBV12-3 or TRBV12-4 combines with J gene TRBJ2-1, with D possibly being TRBD1 (6 bases). This CDR3 is built from 15 residues. Trimming removed 6 bases at V and 2 bases at J, with 14 bases between. Here the CDR3 DNA reads TGTGCCAGCAGCCTGGACAGAATAGCCTACAATGAGCAGTTCTTC. This codes for CASSLDRIAYNEQFF.

This clonotype was counted ten times or more. CDR3 protein: CASSYGRAGIWTMNTEAFF. DNA of the CDR3: TGTGCCAGCAGTTACGGTCGAGCCGGGATTTGGACCATGAACACTGAAGCTTTCTTT. The V call is TRBV6-5, the J call TRBJ1-1; D remains unclear. The ends were cut back, 2 bases at V and 0 bases at J, with 22 bases in the middle. Germline V gene data show CDR1 as MNHEY and CDR2 as SVGAGI. This CDR3 region has 19 residues.

This clonotype has a handful of counts. This chain links TRBV21-1 with TRBJ2-7; the table names TRBD1, a call not compared with the DNA. TRBV21-1 is a documented pseudogene. This CDR3 is 14 amino acids long. The CDR3 coding sequence is TGTGCCAGCGGTGAAGGGGGGCGCAACTACGAGCAGTACTTC. Translation: CASGEGGRNYEQYF.

The V gene is TRBV7-2, the J gene TRBJ2-3; possibly TRBD2 for D (5 bases). The CDR3 length is 15 residues. Trimming took 4 bases from V and 1 from J, leaving 12 bases between them. From germline, CDR1 is SGHTA and CDR2 FQGNSA. The CDR3 DNA is TGTGCCAGCAGCTCGAGGGTTCTCGGCACAGATACGCAGTATTTT. Its translation: CASSSRVLGTDTQYF.

In its sample, this clonotype was seen many times. The chain has TRBV20-1 and TRBJ2-7, with 7 bases that match TRBD2. The germline gives CDR1 DFQATT, CDR2 SNEGSKA (reference sequence). The CDR3 contains 14 residues. With 2 bases clipped from V and 3 bases from J, the junction kept 7 bases outside the gene matches. In DNA form, the CDR3 reads TGCAGTGCTAGAATGGCGGAGCGGGACTACGAGCAGTACGTC. Translating gives CSARMAERDYEQYV.

This clonotype came up many times. This sequence joins TRBV20-1 and TRBJ2-3; 7 bases fit TRBD1. Germline CDR1 DFQATT, CDR2 SNEGSKA (reference sequence). V lost 4 bases and J lost 5; bases outside the gene matches: 21. The CDR3 extends over 18 amino acids. The CDR3 sequence is CSATYKTGTGGFRDTQYF. CDR3 DNA: TGCAGTGCTACCTACAAGACAGGGACCGGTGGCTTTAGAGATACGCAGTATTTT.

The chain employs TRBV29-1 and TRBJ2-7, with D possibly called TRBD1 or TRBD2 (6 bases each). From germline, CDR1 is SQVTM and CDR2 ANQGSEA. The length of the CDR3 is 12 residues. V was clipped by 6 bases and J by 0 bases, with 9 bases between them. The CDR3 coding sequence is TGCAGCGTAAGGGGGGCCTCCTACGAGCAGTACTTC. Residues: CSVRGASYEQYF.

This clonotype was picked up many times. V gene TRBV7-2 combines with J gene TRBJ1-2; D unresolved. V shed 1 base and J shed 5 bases, with 11 bases lying between them. Germline CDR1 SGHTA, CDR2 FQGNSA. The length of the CDR3 is 14 residues. Here the CDR3 reads CASSLGGSRYGYTF. DNA for the CDR3: TGTGCCAGCAGCTTAGGCGGCAGTCGGTATGGCTACACCTTC.

In its sample, this clonotype was seen many times. The rearrangement links TRBV7-2 to TRBJ1-2; D not resolved. V was pared by 3 bases and J by 3 bases, with 8 bases between. The CDR3 loop spans 13 amino acids. Germline V lookup: CDR1 SGHTA, CDR2 FQGNSA. CDR3 protein: CASSLRVDYGYTF. In DNA form, the CDR3 reads TGTGCCAGCAGCTTGAGGGTTGACTATGGCTACACCTTC.

The CDR3 reads CASSPTSFGPKTQYF. CDR3 coding DNA: TGTGCCAGCAGCCCGACTAGCTTCGGTCCCAAGACCCAGTACTTC. The gene calls are TRBV2 and TRBJ2-5, with 7 bases identical to TRBD2. The trim removed 6 bases at V and 6 bases at J, leaving 13 bases unmatched. Germline V lookup: CDR1 SNHLY, CDR2 FYNNEI. The length of the CDR3 is 15 residues.

In this sample, this clonotype turned up a few times. The genes are TRBV24-1 and TRBJ1-2, with unresolved D. V lost 4 bases and J lost 4, with 6 bases in between. The CDR3 is made up of 12 amino acids. Germline assignment: CDR1 KGHDR and CDR2 SFDVKD. CDR3 in DNA: TGTGCCACCAGTGAGGCAGGCTATGGCTACACCTTC. It yields the protein CATSEAGYGYTF.

The sample holds many counts of this clonotype. The chain couples TRBV7-2 to TRBJ1-3; D possibly corresponds to TRBD1 (6 bases). Trimming cost V 3 bases and J 0 bases, with 12 bases left between them. Germline V lookup: CDR1 SGHTA, CDR2 FQGNSA. The CDR3 is 16 amino acids. The CDR3, as DNA: TGTGCCAGCAGCTTGGGGGGGACAACCTCTGGAAACACCATATATTTT. As protein: CASSLGGTTSGNTIYF.

The rearrangement uses TRBV5-6 and TRBJ1-2; D is possibly TRBD1 (6 bases). V lost 4 bases and J 2 bases, leaving 18 bases between the germline ends. The CDR3 is 16 residues long. CDR1 SGHDT and CDR2 YYEEEE come from the germline V gene. CDR3 residues: CASSQGPGGLNYGYTF. The CDR3 coding sequence is TGTGCCAGCAGCCAAGGACCTGGGGGCCTCAACTATGGCTACACCTTC. Full variable domain (outside the CDR3, taken from reference TRBV5-6 and TRBJ1-2): DAGVTQSPTHLIKTRGQQVTLRCSPKSGHDTVSWYQQALGQGPQFIFQYYEEEERQRGNFPDRFSGHQFPNYSSELNVNALLLGDSALYLCASSQGPGGLNYGYTFGSGTRLTVV.

This clonotype has at least ten counts. This chain links TRBV28 with TRBJ2-3; TRBD2 matches 8 bases. Germline loops: CDR1 MDHEN, CDR2 SYDVKM. The V segment lost 4 bases and the J segment 4 bases; nucleotides outside the gene matches: 7. The CDR3 totals 15 residues. The CDR3 sequence is CASSYRGGPADTQYF. The CDR3 coding sequence is TGTGCCAGCAGTTACCGGGGGGGCCCCGCAGATACGCAGTATTTT.

This clonotype was counted a few times. V and J are TRBV4-1 and TRBJ1-2; unclear D gene. V lost 1 base to trimming and J lost 9 bases, with 9 bases between them. Looked up from germline, CDR1 is MGHRA and CDR2 is YSYEKL. The CDR3 loop spans 12 amino acids. Written as DNA, the CDR3 is TGCGCCAGCAGCCAAGGGCCCGGGAGCTACACCTTC. Its translation is CASSQGPGSYTF.

This clonotype showed up many times. This chain joins TRBV27 and TRBJ2-1, with D unresolved. The CDR3 consists of 14 residues. The germline V and J ends were trimmed by 5 bases and 14 bases, with 22 bases remaining between them. CDR1 and CDR2 from the germline V gene are MNHEY and SMNVEV (reference sequence). CDR3: CASSIGSDLKLEFF. The CDR3 bases are TGTGCCAGCAGTATAGGGTCTGACCTTAAGCTTGAGTTCTTC.